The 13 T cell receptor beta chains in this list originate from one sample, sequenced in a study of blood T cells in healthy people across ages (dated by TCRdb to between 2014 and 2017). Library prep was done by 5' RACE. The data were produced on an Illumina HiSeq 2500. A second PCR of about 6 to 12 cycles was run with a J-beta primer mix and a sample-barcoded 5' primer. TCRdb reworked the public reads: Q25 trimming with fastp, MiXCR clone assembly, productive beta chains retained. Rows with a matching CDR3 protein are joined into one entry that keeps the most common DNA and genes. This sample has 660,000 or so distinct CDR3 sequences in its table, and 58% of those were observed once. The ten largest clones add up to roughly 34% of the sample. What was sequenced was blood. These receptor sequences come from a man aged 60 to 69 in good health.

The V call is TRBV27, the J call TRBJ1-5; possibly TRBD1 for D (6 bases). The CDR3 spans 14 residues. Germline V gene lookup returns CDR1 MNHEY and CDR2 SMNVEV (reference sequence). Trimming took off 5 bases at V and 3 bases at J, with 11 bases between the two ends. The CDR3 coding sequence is TGTGCCAGCAGTACTAACAGGGTCAATCAGCCCCAGCATTTT. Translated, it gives CASSTNRVNQPQHF.

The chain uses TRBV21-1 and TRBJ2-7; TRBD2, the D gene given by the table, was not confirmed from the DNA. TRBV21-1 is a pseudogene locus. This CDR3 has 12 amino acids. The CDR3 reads CAILRAFYEQYF. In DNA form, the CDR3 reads TGTGCCATCCTCCGCGCTTTCTACGAGCAGTACTTC.

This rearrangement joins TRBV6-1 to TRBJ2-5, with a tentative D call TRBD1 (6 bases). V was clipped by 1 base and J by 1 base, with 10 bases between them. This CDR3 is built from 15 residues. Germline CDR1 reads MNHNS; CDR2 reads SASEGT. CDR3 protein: CASSEGWGPQETQYF. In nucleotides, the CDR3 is TGTGCCAGCAGTGAAGGTTGGGGGCCCCAAGAGACCCAGTACTTC.

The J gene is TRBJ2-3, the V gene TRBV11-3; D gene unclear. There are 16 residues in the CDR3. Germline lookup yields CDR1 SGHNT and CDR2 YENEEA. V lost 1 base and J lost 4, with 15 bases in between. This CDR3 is CASSLGPPYTSDTQYF. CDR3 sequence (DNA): TGTGCCAGCAGCTTAGGACCACCATACACATCAGATACGCAGTATTTT.

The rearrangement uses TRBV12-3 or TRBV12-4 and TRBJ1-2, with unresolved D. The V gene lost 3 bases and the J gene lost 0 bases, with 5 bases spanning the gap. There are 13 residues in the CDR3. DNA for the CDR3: TGTGCCAGCAGTTTTGTTGCTAACTATGGCTACACCTTC. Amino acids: CASSFVANYGYTF.

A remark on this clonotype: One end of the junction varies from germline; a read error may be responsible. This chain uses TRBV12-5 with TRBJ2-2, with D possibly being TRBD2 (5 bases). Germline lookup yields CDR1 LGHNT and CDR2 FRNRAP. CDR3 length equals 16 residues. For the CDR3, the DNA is TGTGCTAGTGGCGTTATAGGGCTAGATAACACCGGGGAGCCGTTTTTT. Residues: CASGVIGLDNTGEPFF.

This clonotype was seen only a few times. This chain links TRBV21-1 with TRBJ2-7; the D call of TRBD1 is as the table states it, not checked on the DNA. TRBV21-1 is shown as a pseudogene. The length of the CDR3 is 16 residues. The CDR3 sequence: CASSKEGTGCRYEQYF. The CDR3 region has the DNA TGTGCCAGCAGCAAAGAGGGGACAGGGTGCCGCTACGAGCAGTACTTC.

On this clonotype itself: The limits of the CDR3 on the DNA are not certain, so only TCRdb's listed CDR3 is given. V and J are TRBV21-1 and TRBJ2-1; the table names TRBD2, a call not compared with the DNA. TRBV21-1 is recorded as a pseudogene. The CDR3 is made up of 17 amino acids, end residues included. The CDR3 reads CASSKCWGGGAYNEQYF.

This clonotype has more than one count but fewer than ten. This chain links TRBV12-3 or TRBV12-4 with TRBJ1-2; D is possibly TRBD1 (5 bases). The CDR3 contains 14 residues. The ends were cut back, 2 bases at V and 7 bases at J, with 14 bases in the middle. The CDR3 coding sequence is TGTGCCAGCAGTTTAAAGGGAGGGGTTCGTGGCTACACCTTC. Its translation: CASSLKGGVRGYTF.

DNA of the CDR3: TGTGCCAGCAGCCTAATCGGGGGCGGCACTGAAGCTTTCTTT. Translating it yields CASSLIGGGTEAFF. V gene TRBV6-6 combines with J gene TRBJ1-1; TRBD1 is a possible D gene (6 bases). The germline V gene encodes CDR1 MNHNY and CDR2 SVGAGI (reference sequence). The CDR3 contains 14 residues. The V gene lost 6 bases and the J gene lost 4 bases, with 15 bases spanning the gap.

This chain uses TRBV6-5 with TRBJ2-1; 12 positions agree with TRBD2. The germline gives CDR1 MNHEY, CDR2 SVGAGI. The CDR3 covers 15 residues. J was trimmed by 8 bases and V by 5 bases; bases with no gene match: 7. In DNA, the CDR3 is TGTGCCAGCAGTCCCAGGACTAGCGGGGAGTATGAGCAGTTCTTC. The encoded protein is CASSPRTSGEYEQFF.

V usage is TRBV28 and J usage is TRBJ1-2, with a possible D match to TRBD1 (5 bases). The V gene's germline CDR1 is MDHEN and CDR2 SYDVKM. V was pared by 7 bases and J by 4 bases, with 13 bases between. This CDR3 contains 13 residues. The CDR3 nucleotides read TGTGCCAGCATGCAGGGAGGTTTCTATGGCTACACCTTC. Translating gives CASMQGGFYGYTF.

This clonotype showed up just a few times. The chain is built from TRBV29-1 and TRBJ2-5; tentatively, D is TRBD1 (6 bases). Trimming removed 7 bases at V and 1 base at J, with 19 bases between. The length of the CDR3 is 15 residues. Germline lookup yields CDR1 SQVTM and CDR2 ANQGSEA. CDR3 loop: CSAPGTTLSQETQYF. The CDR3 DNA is TGCAGCGCTCCCGGGACAACTCTCTCCCAAGAGACCCAGTACTTC. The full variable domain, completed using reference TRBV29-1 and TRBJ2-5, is SAVISQKPSRDICQRGTSLTIQCQVDSQVTMMFWYRQQPGQSLTLIATANQGSEATYESGFVIDKFPISRPNLTFSTLTVSNMSPEDSSIYLCSAPGTTLSQETQYFGPGTRLLVL.